The 30 T cell receptor beta chains listed next were all sequenced from one sample in a study of shared clonotypes between healthy human individuals. Generated by immunoSEQ multiplex PCR, the TCRdb table keeps only in-frame clones and is missing some. The top ten hold around 14% of the sample, which has about 470,000 clones, roughly 77% seen once. Sequencing input: PBMCs. These receptors originate from a middle-aged woman in good health. Some clones in this sample may be carry-over from other donors' samples.

The V and J genes are TRBV9 and TRBJ1-2, with D maybe TRBD1 (6 bases). This CDR3 comprises 15 residues. From germline, CDR1 is SGDLS and CDR2 YYNGEE. The germline V and J ends were trimmed by 3 bases and 0 bases, with 12 bases remaining between them. CDR3 in DNA: TGTGCCAGCAGCGCAACAGGGAGATCTAACTATGGCTACACCTTC. Amino acid sequence: CASSATGRSNYGYTF.

In its sample, this clone was seen once. The chain's CDR3 is CASSLGDRGLSEAFF. CDR3 DNA sequence: TGTGCCAGCAGTTTGGGGGACAGGGGGCTTTCTGAAGCTTTCTTT. This chain links TRBV28 with TRBJ1-1; 12 nucleotides align to TRBD1. The CDR3 loop spans 15 amino acids. Germline V gene lookup returns CDR1 MDHEN and CDR2 SYDVKM. V was clipped by 3 bases and J by 6 bases; unmatched bases: 5.

The CDR3 DNA reads TGCAGCGTTGCGACAGGGGGCCGGTACGAGCAGTACTTC. Protein product: CSVATGGRYEQYF. The chain links TRBV29-1 to TRBJ2-7, with 10 positions matching TRBD1. Germline V gene lookup returns CDR1 SQVTM and CDR2 ANQGSEA. The CDR3 is made up of 13 amino acids. The ends lost 4 bases at V and 4 bases at J; junction bases unmatched: 4.

The rearrangement uses TRBV7-9 and TRBJ2-6; D is perhaps TRBD2 (5 bases). Germline V gene lookup returns CDR1 SEHNR and CDR2 FQNEAQ (reference sequence). V was trimmed by 8 bases and J by 2 bases, leaving 22 bases between them. CDR3 length equals 18 residues. CDR3 coding DNA: TGTGCCAGCGGTAAACGGGAAGTTTTTACCCCTGGGGCCAACGTCCTGACTTTC. Translating gives CASGKREVFTPGANVLTF.

This clone was recorded only once. The chain couples TRBV7-2 to TRBJ2-1; 8 bases agree with TRBD2. Trimming removed 5 bases from V and 6 bases from J; junction bases left unmatched: 9. This CDR3 is built from 15 residues. The V gene's germline CDR1 is SGHTA and CDR2 FQGNSA. CDR3 sequence reads: CASSHQAGEVNEQFF. CDR3 nucleotides: TGTGCCAGCAGCCACCAAGCGGGAGAGGTCAATGAGCAGTTCTTC.

This clone has just a few counts. The chain employs TRBV28 and TRBJ1-2; 8 positions match TRBD1. CDR1 is MDHEN, CDR2 SYDVKM, per germline. This CDR3 region has 15 residues. V gave up 2 bases and J gave up 2 bases; unmatched junction bases: 4. As DNA, the CDR3 is TGTGCCAGCAGTTTACCGGGACAGGTGAACTATGGCTACACCTTC. Translating gives CASSLPGQVNYGYTF.

In nucleotides, the CDR3 is TGTGCCAGCAGTTTAGGAGGGGTTAGGTACGAGCAGTACTTC. Its translation: CASSLGGVRYEQYF. The chain recombines TRBV27 with TRBJ2-7; a possible D gene is TRBD2 (6 bases). CDR1 and CDR2 (germline): MNHEY, SMNVEV (reference sequence). V dropped 2 bases and J dropped 4 bases, with 12 bases sitting between them. There are 14 residues in the CDR3.

The chain recombines TRBV6-6 with TRBJ2-5, with D hard to call. Germline CDR1 is MNHNY and CDR2 is SVGAGI (reference sequence). V was trimmed by 5 bases and J by 2 bases, leaving 6 bases between them. The CDR3 is 12 residues long. The CDR3 loop is CASSARQETQYF. The CDR3 nucleotides are TGTGCCAGCAGTGCACGACAAGAGACCCAGTACTTC.

The chain has TRBV4-2 and TRBJ2-7, with TRBD2 matching 14 bases. This CDR3 has 18 amino acids. Germline V CDR1 and CDR2: LGHNA, YNFKEQ. V dropped 1 base and J dropped 1; count of bases not matched to a gene: 6. The CDR3 here is CASSQGGTSGSVSYEQYF. In nucleotides, the CDR3 is TGTGCCAGCAGCCAAGGTGGGACTAGCGGGAGTGTTTCCTACGAGCAGTACTTC.

With respect to this clone: This probably arose from a read error, given a far larger clone one base away. The gene calls are TRBV5-4 and TRBJ2-2; D is ambiguous. The V and J ends lost 4 bases and 3 bases respectively, with 4 bases between them. CDR1 and CDR2 (germline): SGHNT, YYREEE (reference sequence). The CDR3 loop spans 12 amino acids. The CDR3 region is CASSPYTGELFF. CDR3 bases: TGTGCCAGCAGCCCCTACACCGGGGAGCTGTTTTTT.

The V and J genes are TRBV5-6 and TRBJ1-3; D ambiguous. Trimming stripped 4 bases from V and 0 bases from J, with 11 bases between. This CDR3 has 15 amino acids. The germline CDR1 and CDR2 sequences are SGHDT and YYEEEE. The CDR3 loop reads CASSAGRSSGNTIYF. Here the CDR3 DNA reads TGTGCCAGCAGCGCAGGACGGAGCTCTGGAAACACCATATATTTT.

The chain has TRBV28 and TRBJ1-1, with D perhaps TRBD1 (6 bases). Trimming left V 10 bases short and J 2 bases short, with 11 bases between. CDR3 length: 12 amino acids. Germline assignment: CDR1 MDHEN and CDR2 SYDVKM. This chain's CDR3 is CATRTVNTEAFF. Here the CDR3 DNA reads TGTGCCACCCGGACAGTTAACACTGAAGCTTTCTTT.

This rearrangement joins TRBV7-9 to TRBJ1-3; no reliable D call. The CDR3 covers 13 residues. Germline assignment: CDR1 SEHNR and CDR2 FQNEAQ (reference sequence). V was clipped by 6 bases and J by 0 bases, with 6 bases between them. The chain's CDR3 is CASSQSSGNTIYF. The CDR3 DNA follows: TGTGCCAGCAGTCAGAGCTCTGGAAACACCATATATTTT.

A few counts support this clone. The chain carries TRBV6-6 and TRBJ2-2; 8 bases map to TRBD2. This CDR3 comprises 16 residues. CDR1 and CDR2 (germline): MNHNY, SVGAGI (reference sequence). Trimming took 6 bases from V and 6 from J; bases not matched to a gene: 12. CDR3 nucleotides: TGTGCCAGCAGCCTGAGCCCCTGGCGGGAGGCCGGGGAGCTGTTTTTT. It codes for CASSLSPWREAGELFF.

V usage is TRBV7-9 and J usage is TRBJ1-1; D remains unclear. This CDR3 region has 13 residues. The V and J ends lost 5 bases and 0 bases respectively, with 7 bases between them. Germline V gives CDR1 SEHNR, CDR2 FQNEAQ (reference sequence). The CDR3 sequence: CASSAGMNTEAFF. CDR3 nucleotides: TGTGCCAGCAGCGCTGGCATGAACACTGAAGCTTTCTTT.

On this clone: Sequence at one end of the junction differs from germline and may be a read error. The rearrangement uses TRBV5-5 and TRBJ2-2, with TRBD1 matching 10 bases. Looked up from germline, CDR1 is SGHKS and CDR2 is YYEKEE (reference sequence). This CDR3 region has 16 residues. CDR3 DNA sequence: TGTGCCAGCAGGGTGACGGGACAGGGGAACGCCGGGGAGCTGTTTTTT. Amino acids: CASRVTGQGNAGELFF.

Turning to this clone: With only one base between it and a far larger clone, this is likely a read error. Here the CDR3 omits its conserved ending phenylalanine or tryptophan, so a read error is the likely source. This sequence joins TRBV5-6 and TRBJ1-2, with no clear D. This CDR3 has 14 residues. CDR1 is SGHDT, CDR2 YYEEEE, per germline. V was trimmed by 0 bases and J by 7 bases, leaving 13 bases between them. CDR3 sequence (DNA): TGTGCCAGCAGCTTGGGCCCGGGTTGGAGTGGCTACACCCTC. Amino acids: CASSLGPGWSGYTL.

This clone was found a few times. The V and J genes are TRBV19 and TRBJ2-7, with D maybe TRBD2 (6 bases). There are 14 residues in the CDR3. In germline, CDR1 is LNHDA, CDR2 SQIVND (reference sequence). V was cut by 4 bases and J by 3 bases, with 13 bases left in between. The CDR3: CASSNRETYYEQYF. CDR3 in DNA: TGTGCCAGTAGTAATCGGGAGACCTACTACGAGCAGTACTTC.

This sequence joins TRBV11-2 and TRBJ2-5; D is undetermined. CDR1 is SGHAT, CDR2 FQNNGV, per germline. This CDR3 comprises 13 residues. Deletions cut 1 base from V and 10 bases from J, with 13 bases between. DNA of the CDR3: TGTGCCAGCAGCTTAGGTTGGACCCTGGACCAGTACTTC. Its translation is CASSLGWTLDQYF. Drawing the rest from reference TRBV11-2 and TRBJ2-5, the complete variable domain is EAGVAQSPRYKIIEKRQSVAFWCNPISGHATLYWYQQILGQGPKLLIQFQNNGVVDDSQLPKDRFSAERLKGVDSTLKIQPAKLEDSAVYLCASSLGWTLDQYFGPGTRLLVL.

V and J are TRBV25-1 and TRBJ2-5, with no clear D. The J call may be in error: the DNA end matches TRBJ2-7 better. The V gene's germline CDR1 is MGHDK and CDR2 SYGVNS. This CDR3 is built from 11 residues. CDR3 nucleotides: TGTGCCAGCAGTCCCGGCCACGAGCAGTACTTC. It encodes CASSPGHEQYF.

The chain carries TRBV19 and TRBJ2-3, with TRBD1 matching 7 bases. The CDR3 is made up of 15 amino acids. Germline-derived CDR1 and CDR2 are LNHDA and SQIVND (reference sequence). V was clipped by 6 bases and J by 3 bases; unmatched bases: 9. The CDR3 coding sequence is TGTGCCAGTAGAGTAGGGACAGTGGGGACAGATACGCAGTATTTT. Translating it yields CASRVGTVGTDTQYF.

The chain couples TRBV5-1 to TRBJ2-7, with TRBD2 matching 7 bases. Germline V lookup: CDR1 SGHRS, CDR2 YFSETQ. This CDR3 spans 23 amino acids. V gave up 0 bases and J gave up 3 bases; unmatched junction bases: 30. The CDR3 DNA follows: TGCGCCAGCAGCTTGGCCCTCCTAGGGTCCGGCGGGAGATACCCAACTCATGACTACGAGCAGTACTTC. Protein sequence: CASSLALLGSGGRYPTHDYEQYF.

This clone showed up just a few times. The chain joins TRBV7-9 to TRBJ1-5; 7 positions agree with TRBD1. The CDR3 covers 15 residues. V was clipped by 5 bases and J by 0 bases; unmatched bases: 4. Germline values: CDR1 SEHNR, CDR2 FQNEAQ (reference sequence). The CDR3 is CASSPTGHSNQPQHF. The CDR3 coding sequence is TGTGCCAGCAGCCCGACAGGGCATAGCAATCAGCCCCAGCATTTT.

As concerns this clone: It is likely a read error: a sequence one base away is far more abundant. This sample also contains other DNA sequences that code for the same CDR3. The V gene is TRBV30, the J gene TRBJ2-1; no clear D. This CDR3 spans 12 amino acids. The germline CDR1 and CDR2 sequences are GTSNPN and SVGIG (reference sequence). The CDR3 DNA follows: TGTGCTTGGAGTGACACGAGCCCTGAGCAGTTCTTC. It encodes CAWSDTSPEQFF.

Comments on this clone: This may arise from a read error, as a much more abundant clone is one base away. The V gene is TRBV29-1, the J gene TRBJ2-6, with D possibly called TRBD1 or TRBD2 (5 bases each). Germline lookup yields CDR1 SQVTM and CDR2 ANQGSEA. CDR3 length: 16 amino acids. V lost 7 bases, J lost 0 bases, and 16 bases lay in between. The CDR3, as DNA: TGCAGCGCCGCCAGGGACGCCGACTCTGGGGCCAACGTCCTGACTTTC. Translated, it gives CSAARDADSGANVLTF.

The rearrangement uses TRBV14 and TRBJ2-7; tentatively, D is TRBD1 (5 bases). V was shortened by 0 bases and J by 7 bases, with 16 bases between the two germline ends. Germline values: CDR1 SGHDN, CDR2 FVKESK. CDR3 size: 15 residues. The CDR3 region is CASSQDAGFLREQYF. Written as DNA, the CDR3 is TGTGCCAGCAGCCAAGACGCAGGGTTTTTGAGGGAGCAGTACTTC. The full variable domain, with the rest looked up from reference TRBV14 and TRBJ2-7, is EAGVTQFPSHSVIEKGQTVTLRCDPISGHDNLYWYRRVMGKEIKFLLHFVKESKQDESGMPNNRFLAERTGGTYSTLKVQPAELEDSGVYFCASSQDAGFLREQYFGPGTRLTVT.

The chain links TRBV16 to TRBJ2-7; tentatively, D is TRBD1 or TRBD2 (6 bases each). V was clipped by 0 bases and J by 6 bases, with 21 bases between them. This CDR3 is 17 amino acids long. Looked up from germline, CDR1 is KGHSY and CDR2 is FQNENV. In DNA form, the CDR3 reads TGTGCCAGCAGCCAATCGAGTGTTATGGCCCGGGGGCGCGAGCAGTACTTC. Encoded protein: CASSQSSVMARGREQYF.

The gene calls are TRBV30 and TRBJ2-3; 8 positions agree with TRBD2. With V trimmed by 7 bases and J by 2 bases, 5 bases remained unmatched. CDR1 and CDR2 (germline): GTSNPN, SVGIG (reference sequence). CDR3 length: 13 residues. CDR3 DNA sequence: TGTGCCTCGACACTAGCGGACACAGATACGCAGTATTTT. Encoded protein: CASTLADTDTQYF.

DNA for the CDR3: TGTGCCAGCAGCCCTTTTGACAGGAACTACGAGCAGTACTTC. As protein: CASSPFDRNYEQYF. The rearrangement uses TRBV7-9 and TRBJ2-7; D is perhaps TRBD1 (6 bases). Germline CDR1 SEHNR, CDR2 FQNEAQ (reference sequence). The V end lost 5 bases, the J end lost 3 bases, and 14 bases lay between the germline ends. There are 14 residues in the CDR3.

In this sample, this clone turned up once. The chain employs TRBV9 and TRBJ2-1; D not resolved. V lost 0 bases to trimming and J lost 7 bases, with 8 bases between them. CDR1 SGDLS and CDR2 YYNGEE come from the germline V gene. The length of the CDR3 is 13 residues. This CDR3 is CASSVGSVNEQFF. In nucleotides, the CDR3 is TGTGCCAGCAGCGTAGGGAGCGTTAATGAGCAGTTCTTC.